The clone carrying this TCR beta chain was seen once. What it binds is not known. This record belongs to a study of cytomegalovirus exposure and HLA in healthy donors. The PCR had 60 Vbeta and 13 Jbeta primers. Measured with immunoSEQ multiplex PCR; TCRdb has only the in-frame clones, and not every one. Among tens of thousands of clones listed, 65% to 90% were seen once. Findings and caveats of the study: It was reported that the classifier diagnosed cytomegalovirus status with high specificity and sensitivity in both the original and validation cohorts. A later analysis found that most CMV-associated TCR beta chains appeared HLA-restricted.

The ends lost 5 bases at V and 0 bases at J; junction bases unmatched: 6. The CDR3 loop spans 16 amino acids. In germline, CDR1 is SEHNR, CDR2 FQNEAQ (reference sequence). This rearrangement joins TRBV7-9 to TRBJ2-2, with 7 bases identical to TRBD1. This sequence was found in a human donor in good health. The sample consisted of PBMCs. The CDR3 coding sequence is TGTGCCAGCAGCCCTCTGGGACAGACGAACACCGGGGAGCTGTTTTTT. Amino acids: CASSPLGQTNTGELFF.